This T cell receptor (beta chain) was captured in a study of cytomegalovirus exposure and HLA in healthy donors. Germline CDR1 and CDR2: MNHNS and SASEGT. V trimming: 8 bases; J trimming: 5 bases; junction bases outside the gene matches: 8. This CDR3 comprises 14 residues. PCR primers comprised 60 Vbeta and 13 Jbeta primers. Generated by immunoSEQ multiplex PCR, the TCRdb table keeps only in-frame clones and is missing some. The sample lists roughly 76,000 clones; 79% were seen once. The chain carries TRBV6-1 and TRBJ2-1; 8 nucleotides line up with TRBD2. Sequenced input: PBMCs. The receptor comes from a man younger than 45 in good health and CMV-seronegative. This chain's CDR3 is CASGKAGGDNEQFF. CDR3 bases: TGTGCCAGCGGGAAGGCCGGGGGGGACAATGAGCAGTTCTTC.